This T cell receptor (beta chain) derives from a study of blood T cells in healthy people across ages. Regarding the study as a whole: It was not possible, with unsorted PBMCs, to conclusively compare naive and antigen-experienced cells.

They isolated at least 6 million PBMCs from each sample. The authors ran a second PCR of 7 to 11 cycles using a sample-barcoded 5' primer and a J-beta primer mix. Every molecule of cDNA carried a tag from a template-switch adaptor with 12 random nucleotides. The study obtained at least 2.5 million CDR3-containing paired-end reads from every sample. TCRdb analysed the 5' RACE reads with MiXCR anew, one entry per CDR3 protein. This table has about 770,000 distinct CDR3 sequences, around 42% appearing once. As for this clonotype: The antigen is not known. A junction end diverges from the germline sequence, so it may reflect a read error.

CDR1 and CDR2 from the germline V gene are SEHNR and FQNEAQ (reference sequence). This CDR3 has 14 amino acids. This TCR was recovered from a man aged 55 to 70 in good health. This chain joins TRBV7-9 and TRBJ2-3, with no clear D. Sequencing was performed on blood. Written as DNA, the CDR3 is TGTGTCAGCAGCGCAAGGACGCCCACAGATACGCAGTATTTT. This translates into CVSSARTPTDTQYF.